A single sample gave rise to the 21 T cell receptor beta chains below, sequenced in a study of T cells in Graves' hyperthyroidism and ophthalmopathy. Authors of the study amplified TCR beta CDR3 regions from RNA transcripts. RT-PCR in the first round (using the HTBI primer set) targeted the TCR CDR3. Using its own MiXCR run on the multiplex PCR reads, TCRdb lists one record per CDR3 protein. This table holds approximately 600,000 distinct CDR3 sequences, approximately 15% found once. Sequencing input: blood. The receptors here all came from a woman between 18 and 29 years old with Graves' ophthalmopathy.

This clonotype was counted many times. This sequence joins TRBV2 and TRBJ1-6; perhaps TRBD1 as D (6 bases). Germline assignment: CDR1 SNHLY and CDR2 FYNNEI. The CDR3 consists of 15 residues. Trimming shortened V by 1 base and J by 10 bases, and 14 bases separated the two germline ends. The CDR3 sequence: CASSEEDSQGSPLHF. In nucleotides, the CDR3 is TGTGCCAGCAGTGAAGAGGACAGCCAGGGATCACCCCTCCACTTT.

This clonotype has only a few counts. One junction end does not reproduce the germline sequence, and a read error may be involved. The CDR3 DNA reads TGCAGTGCCCCCCCCGGGACAGGTTGGCGGGAACTGTTTTTT. Its protein product is CSAPPGTGWRELFF. The chain carries TRBV20-1 and TRBJ2-2, with TRBD1 matching 8 bases. Germline lookup yields CDR1 DFQATT and CDR2 SNEGSKA (reference sequence). The CDR3 runs to 14 residues.

V gene TRBV11-2 combines with J gene TRBJ2-3; possibly TRBD1 or TRBD2 for D (6 bases each). CDR1 and CDR2 from the germline V gene are SGHAT and FQNNGV. V lost 7 bases to trimming and J lost 0 bases, with 29 bases between them. CDR3 length: 20 residues. The CDR3 protein is CASKPAETGLLAFSTDTQYF. CDR3 coding DNA: TGTGCCAGCAAACCCGCCGAGACAGGACTACTCGCCTTTAGCACAGATACGCAGTATTTT.

This clonotype has a count of ten or more. The rearrangement uses TRBV20-1 and TRBJ1-1; D might be TRBD1 (5 bases). The V and J ends lost 1 base and 4 bases respectively, with 10 bases between them. The CDR3 totals 13 residues. Per the germline V gene, CDR1 is DFQATT and CDR2 is SNEGSKA (reference sequence). CDR3: CSARVGASTEAFF. The CDR3 bases are TGCAGTGCTAGAGTAGGGGCCAGCACTGAAGCTTTCTTT.

This chain links TRBV7-2 with TRBJ1-6; D gene uncertain. V was shortened by 4 bases and J by 4 bases, with 11 bases between the two germline ends. CDR1 and CDR2 (germline): SGHTA, FQGNSA. The CDR3 is made up of 15 amino acids. CDR3 nucleotides: TGTGCCAGCAGCTCCCCAAGGGCGTATAATTCACCCCTCCACTTT. Protein sequence: CASSSPRAYNSPLHF.

This chain links TRBV13 with TRBJ2-3; TRBD2 is a possible D gene (6 bases). CDR3 size: 15 residues. V was shortened by 5 bases and J by 4 bases, with 16 bases between the two germline ends. CDR1 and CDR2 (germline): PRHDT, FYEKMQ (reference sequence). The CDR3 loop is CASSQRLVSPDTQYF. CDR3 coding DNA: TGTGCCAGCAGCCAGAGACTAGTCTCCCCAGATACGCAGTATTTT.

This clonotype occurred a few times. The rearrangement uses TRBV7-9 and TRBJ1-2; unclear D gene. The V end lost 5 bases, the J end lost 3 bases, and 13 bases lay between the germline ends. Germline V gives CDR1 SEHNR, CDR2 FQNEAQ (reference sequence). The CDR3 consists of 14 residues. The CDR3, as DNA: TGTGCCAGCAGCAGTAGACCGGCTCACTATGGCTACACCTTC. Translating it yields CASSSRPAHYGYTF.

This clonotype came up a few times. The gene calls are TRBV5-1 and TRBJ2-7; 9 nucleotides agree with TRBD1. V gave up 2 bases and J gave up 7 bases; unmatched junction bases: 10. There are 15 residues in the CDR3. The germline V gene encodes CDR1 SGHRS and CDR2 YFSETQ. Here the CDR3 DNA reads TGCGCCAGCAGCTTTACAGGGGGCCCATTAGGGGAGCAGTACTTC. Translating gives CASSFTGGPLGEQYF.

This clonotype was found many times. This rearrangement joins TRBV9 to TRBJ2-3; TRBD1 matches at 7 bases. Trimming took 3 bases from V and 1 from J; bases not matched to a gene: 5. CDR1 is SGDLS, CDR2 YYNGEE, per germline. This CDR3 is built from 15 residues. In DNA form, the CDR3 reads TGTGCCAGCAGCGCCCGGGACAGACGCACAGATACGCAGTATTTT. This translates into CASSARDRRTDTQYF.

CDR3 sequence (DNA): TGTGCCAGCAGCACCAATTTGGAGCAGTTCTTC. Translated: CASSTNLEQFF. V gene TRBV27 combines with J gene TRBJ2-1, with D unclear. Germline loops: CDR1 MNHEY, CDR2 SMNVEV (reference sequence). V was trimmed by 6 bases and J by 10 bases, leaving 10 bases between them. This CDR3 contains 11 residues.

This clonotype was detected ten times or more. This chain uses TRBV20-1 with TRBJ1-2; D gene unclear. This CDR3 is 11 amino acids long. CDR1 and CDR2 from the germline V gene are DFQATT and SNEGSKA (reference sequence). V was shortened by 3 bases and J by 5 bases, with 7 bases between the two germline ends. The CDR3 loop is CSASGSYGYTF. The DNA of the CDR3 is TGCAGTGCTAGCGGGTCATATGGCTACACCTTC.

This clonotype was counted at least ten times. The V and J genes are TRBV12-3 or TRBV12-4 and TRBJ1-4, with D unclear. Trimming took off 3 bases at V and 7 bases at J, with 6 bases between the two ends. The CDR3 length is 12 residues. The CDR3 DNA is TGTGCCAGCAGTTTTGGGTTTGAAAAACTGTTTTTT. It translates to CASSFGFEKLFF.

The table lists this clonotype with many counts. The J gene is TRBJ2-7, the V gene TRBV6-1, with D perhaps matching TRBD1 (6 bases). V lost 5 bases and J lost 2, with 13 bases in between. The CDR3 consists of 14 residues. Germline V gene lookup returns CDR1 MNHNS and CDR2 SASEGT. The chain's CDR3 is CASSYRQATYEQYF. The CDR3 DNA reads as TGTGCCAGCAGTTATAGACAGGCAACCTACGAGCAGTACTTC.

The sample holds many counts of this clonotype. V usage is TRBV11-1 and J usage is TRBJ2-5, with D uncertain. The CDR3 has 17 residues. Trimming cost V 0 bases and J 7 bases, with 21 bases left between them. Per germline, CDR1 SGHAT and CDR2 FQDESV (reference sequence). Here the CDR3 DNA reads TGTGCCAGCAGCTTAGCGTTCGGAAAAACAGACCTACGGACCCAGTACTTC. Translated: CASSLAFGKTDLRTQYF.

This clonotype was seen repeatedly, ten times or more. The chain carries TRBV28 and TRBJ2-7, with D possibly being TRBD2 (7 bases). CDR1 and CDR2 (germline): MDHEN, SYDVKM. The V gene lost 5 bases and the J gene lost 3 bases, with 20 bases spanning the gap. The CDR3 consists of 16 residues. CDR3 sequence: CASSTTGGGGGYEQYF. As DNA, the CDR3 is TGTGCCAGCAGTACTACCGGAGGGGGGGGAGGCTACGAGCAGTACTTC.

This clonotype was seen ten or more times. V is TRBV28 and J is TRBJ1-2; unclear D gene. The CDR3 totals 12 residues. V gave up 1 base and J gave up 8 bases, with 8 bases separating them. The germline gives CDR1 MDHEN, CDR2 SYDVKM. CDR3 residues: CASSLYARGYTF. The CDR3 nucleotides are TGTGCCAGCAGTTTATATGCGAGGGGCTACACCTTC.

This chain joins TRBV19 and TRBJ2-5; D may be TRBD1 (6 bases). Germline V gene lookup returns CDR1 LNHDA and CDR2 SQIVND (reference sequence). The CDR3 loop spans 14 amino acids. V shed 5 bases and J shed 1 base, with 11 bases lying between them. CDR3 DNA sequence: TGTGCCAGTAGTGAACAGGGATCCCAAGAGACCCAGTACTTC. Encoded protein: CASSEQGSQETQYF.

The chain combines TRBV20-1 with TRBJ2-3, with 7 bases that match TRBD2. Looked up from germline, CDR1 is DFQATT and CDR2 is SNEGSKA (reference sequence). The CDR3 totals 17 residues. V shed 1 base and J 4 bases; nucleotides not matched to a gene: 14. Written as DNA, the CDR3 is TGCAGTGCTAGAGGATCCCAGCGGGACGGGAGCCCAGATACGCAGTATTTT. Translation gives CSARGSQRDGSPDTQYF.

Worth noting for this clonotype: Relative to the germline gene, one junction end is altered; a read error may explain this. This chain uses TRBV25-1 with TRBJ1-3; D not resolved. The CDR3 is 13 amino acids. Germline V lookup: CDR1 MGHDK, CDR2 SYGVNS. CDR3 in amino acids: CASRYSSGNTTYF. The CDR3 nucleotides read TGTGCCAGCAGATATAGCTCTGGAAACACCACATATTTT.

Turning to this clonotype: Germline is not matched at one junction end, which may reflect a read error. This chain uses TRBV3-1 with TRBJ2-7; D may correspond to TRBD1 or TRBD2 (5 bases each). This CDR3 has 14 amino acids. Germline V gene lookup returns CDR1 LGHDT and CDR2 YNNKEL (reference sequence). The CDR3 spells CAGTSGSGSYKQYF. The CDR3 nucleotides are TGTGCCGGCACCTCAGGGAGCGGTTCCTACAAGCAGTACTTC.

This clonotype has a count of ten or more. The chain joins TRBV6-1 to TRBJ2-5; perhaps TRBD2 as D (6 bases). The CDR3 contains 14 residues. The germline V gene has CDR1 MNHNS and CDR2 SASEGT. Trimming pared 5 bases from V and 5 bases from J, leaving 15 bases between. The CDR3 sequence is CASSRTSLEETQYF. CDR3 bases: TGTGCCAGCAGTCGCACTAGCCTCGAGGAGACCCAGTACTTC.